The TCR beta chain described here comes from a study of beta chain features in type 1 diabetes. This clone was seen only a few times. Its antigen remains unknown. Study-level results: Lower insertion and higher deletion counts appeared at VDJ junctions in type 1 diabetes patients.

Cell sorting via CD45RO/CCR7/CD25/CD127/CD95/CD27 was performed to obtain CD4+ naive, central memory, regulatory and stem cell-like memory cells. V was clipped by 2 bases and J by 0 bases, with 4 bases between them. Germline V lookup: CDR1 SQVTM, CDR2 ANQGSEA. The CDR3 loop spans 12 amino acids. The isolated RNA, all of it, was reverse transcribed, so expressed TCRB transcripts were what got sequenced. Some clones are missing from TCRdb's copy, which holds only in-frame ones; the method was immunoSEQ multiplex PCR. Altogether 140,000 to 150,000 clones are present, 40% to 55% being singletons, with the ten largest covering roughly 0.43%.

This TCR derives from a man between 18 and 29 years old in good health. The chain combines TRBV29-1 with TRBJ1-2; D remains ambiguous. The specimen sequenced was Tregs from blood. CDR3 bases: TGCAGCGTTGAAACAGCTAACTATGGCTACACCTTC. It is translated as CSVETANYGYTF.